The 28 T cell receptor beta chains given below trace back to one sample, sequenced in a study of cytomegalovirus exposure and HLA in healthy donors. The PCR employed 60 Vbeta primers together with 13 Jbeta primers. Clones were read by immunoSEQ multiplex PCR, and TCRdb kept only the in-frame ones, dropping some. The sample shows some 93,000 clones, less than 10% of them seen only once. Specimen: PBMCs. The receptors derive from a man between 45 and 60 years old in good health and CMV-seropositive.

The V call is TRBV6-5, the J call TRBJ1-6, with 8 bases that match TRBD1. The CDR3 runs 15 residues. The germline gives CDR1 MNHEY, CDR2 SVGAGI. The trim removed 0 bases at V and 7 bases at J, leaving 2 bases unmatched. CDR3 in amino acids: CASSYSGTGNSPLHF. The CDR3 DNA is TGTGCCAGCAGTTACTCTGGGACAGGCAATTCACCCCTCCACTTT.

This clone was counted a few times. The sample contains more than one DNA sequence encoding this CDR3. This rearrangement joins TRBV7-6 to TRBJ1-1; weak D call: TRBD1 (6 bases). Trimming removed 5 bases at V and 0 bases at J, with 10 bases between. The CDR3 covers 14 residues. Germline V gene sequence: CDR1 SGHVS, CDR2 FNYEAQ. The CDR3 loop reads CASSPGQLNTEAFF. CDR3 nucleotide sequence: TGTGCCAGCAGCCCAGGACAGCTGAACACTGAAGCTTTCTTT.

This clone turned up a few times. CDR3 bases: TGCAGTGCTACAGACACTGAAGCTTTCTTT. Its protein product is CSATDTEAFF. This rearrangement joins TRBV20-1 to TRBJ1-1; D gene ambiguous. The germline gives CDR1 DFQATT, CDR2 SNEGSKA (reference sequence). Trimming took 4 bases from V and 3 from J, leaving 3 bases between them. The length of the CDR3 is 10 residues.

The CDR3 DNA reads as TGTGCCACGACTAACAGGGTTGATATTGCCGGGGAGCTGTTTTTT. Amino acid sequence: CATTNRVDIAGELFF. This chain links TRBV19 with TRBJ2-2; TRBD1 is a possible D gene (6 bases). Trimming cost V 10 bases and J 6 bases, with 21 bases left between them. Germline CDR1 reads LNHDA; CDR2 reads SQIVND (reference sequence). The CDR3 has 15 residues.

This clone appeared a few times. The chain recombines TRBV9 with TRBJ2-3; tentative D call: TRBD1 (5 bases). V was clipped by 0 bases and J by 0 bases, with 8 bases between them. The CDR3 length is 15 residues. Germline lookup yields CDR1 SGDLS and CDR2 YYNGEE. In DNA form, the CDR3 reads TGTGCCAGCAGCGTAGGTGGACACAGCACAGATACGCAGTATTTT. Its protein is CASSVGGHSTDTQYF.

This chain joins TRBV18 and TRBJ2-1; 11 bases are shared with TRBD2. V lost 3 bases to trimming and J lost 9 bases; unmatched junction nucleotides: 10. Germline V gene lookup returns CDR1 KGHSH and CDR2 LQKENI. The CDR3 is 16 residues long. The DNA of the CDR3 is TGTGCCAGCTCACCCGTCGGACTAGCGGGCATTGGTGAGCAGTTCTTC. Its translation is CASSPVGLAGIGEQFF.

This clone was seen a handful of times. The chain carries TRBV30 and TRBJ2-1; 12 nucleotides line up with TRBD2. V lost 7 bases to trimming and J lost 6 bases; unmatched junction nucleotides: 4. Germline V lookup: CDR1 GTSNPN, CDR2 SVGIG (reference sequence). This CDR3 spans 13 amino acids. The CDR3 spells CASGLAGPNEQFF. For the CDR3, the DNA is TGTGCCTCTGGACTAGCGGGACCCAATGAGCAGTTCTTC.

In this sample, this clone turned up a few times. V usage is TRBV15 and J usage is TRBJ1-2; tentatively, D is TRBD1 (5 bases). V lost 0 bases, J lost 1 base, and 6 bases lay in between. The CDR3 is 14 residues long. Germline CDR1 LNHNV, CDR2 YYDKDF (reference sequence). The CDR3 spells CATSRDRGNYGYTF. As DNA, the CDR3 is TGTGCCACCAGCAGAGATAGGGGTAACTATGGCTACACCTTC.

This sequence joins TRBV9 and TRBJ2-3, with TRBD1 matching 9 bases. The CDR3 consists of 18 residues. The junction had 10 bases not matched to a gene; V was cut back by 0 bases and J by 2 bases. Germline V gives CDR1 SGDLS, CDR2 YYNGEE. CDR3 sequence: CASSVGRDRATYTDTQYF. In nucleotides, the CDR3 is TGTGCCAGCAGCGTAGGTAGGGACAGGGCGACATACACAGATACGCAGTATTTT.

This clone was seen a handful of times. DNA for the CDR3: TGTGCCAGCTCTACCGGCGGGACAGGGACAAACCAGCCCCAGCATTTT. Translating gives CASSTGGTGTNQPQHF. The chain is built from TRBV18 and TRBJ1-5, with 9 bases that match TRBD1. CDR1 KGHSH and CDR2 LQKENI come from the germline V gene. The V and J ends lost 6 bases and 7 bases, in that order; junction bases with no gene match: 13. This CDR3 contains 16 residues.

The chain couples TRBV28 to TRBJ2-4; D not resolved. V shed 5 bases and J shed 6 bases, with 14 bases lying between them. The length of the CDR3 is 14 residues. Germline loops: CDR1 MDHEN, CDR2 SYDVKM. The CDR3 loop reads CASSPEYSRNIQYF. Here the CDR3 DNA reads TGTGCCAGCAGTCCAGAGTACAGCCGAAACATTCAGTACTTC.

J is TRBJ2-1 and V is TRBV27, with 8 nucleotides matching TRBD2. With V trimmed by 3 bases and J by 4 bases, 5 bases remained unmatched. The CDR3 has 15 residues. Germline loops: CDR1 MNHEY, CDR2 SMNVEV (reference sequence). The CDR3 DNA is TGTGCCAGCAGTTTCTCGGCGGGAGGTTACAATGAGCAGTTCTTC. Its translation is CASSFSAGGYNEQFF.

In its sample, this clone was seen many times. The chain is built from TRBV5-1 and TRBJ1-1; 8 nucleotides line up with TRBD1. The V gene's germline CDR1 is SGHRS and CDR2 YFSETQ. The CDR3 is 13 amino acids. With 6 bases clipped from V and 6 bases from J, the junction kept 7 bases outside the gene matches. The CDR3 region is CASKQGGVAEAFF. The CDR3 region has the DNA TGCGCCAGCAAACAGGGGGGGGTTGCTGAAGCTTTCTTT.

DNA of the CDR3: TGCAGCGTTGAAGGCGGGAAGGCTATTCAAGAGACCCAGTACTTC. Amino acid sequence: CSVEGGKAIQETQYF. The rearrangement links TRBV29-1 to TRBJ2-5; TRBD2 is a possible D gene (6 bases). The CDR3 sequence is 15 residues long. The ends were cut back, 1 base at V and 2 bases at J, with 14 bases in the middle. Looked up from germline, CDR1 is SQVTM and CDR2 is ANQGSEA.

In this sample, this clone turned up a few times. The genes are TRBV11-2 and TRBJ2-7; 7 bases match TRBD2. Trimming cost V 5 bases and J 1 base; bases outside gene matches: 8. Germline values: CDR1 SGHAT, CDR2 FQNNGV. This CDR3 is built from 15 residues. CDR3 in amino acids: CASSPGAGASYEQYF. The CDR3 DNA reads as TGTGCCAGCAGCCCTGGGGCGGGAGCATCCTACGAGCAGTACTTC.

V gene TRBV6-5 combines with J gene TRBJ2-1, with TRBD2 matching over 9 bases. From germline, CDR1 is MNHEY and CDR2 SVGAGI. CDR3 size: 16 residues. The ends lost 0 bases at V and 8 bases at J; junction bases unmatched: 8. CDR3: CASSYSLSGRLDEQFF. The CDR3 DNA reads as TGTGCCAGCAGTTACTCCCTTAGCGGGAGATTAGATGAGCAGTTCTTC.

V usage is TRBV6-5 and J usage is TRBJ1-1, with D uncertain. Trimming pared 5 bases from V and 1 base from J, leaving 11 bases between. The germline V gene has CDR1 MNHEY and CDR2 SVGAGI. The CDR3 spans 14 residues. In nucleotides, the CDR3 is TGTGCCAGCAGTGAAATATACAGGAACACTGAAGCTTTCTTT. The encoded protein is CASSEIYRNTEAFF.

This chain uses TRBV10-3 with TRBJ2-7, with D possibly being TRBD1 (6 bases). The germline gives CDR1 ENHRY, CDR2 SYGVKD. The CDR3 is 12 residues long. V was pared by 3 bases and J by 6 bases, with 9 bases between. The CDR3 bases are TGTGCCATCAGTGACACAGGGTCCGAGCAGTACTTC. It encodes CAISDTGSEQYF.

This clone was recorded many times. The rearrangement uses TRBV9 and TRBJ2-1; D is perhaps TRBD1 (6 bases). Germline lookup yields CDR1 SGDLS and CDR2 YYNGEE. This CDR3 has 17 residues. V dropped 0 bases and J dropped 1 base, with 14 bases sitting between them. The CDR3 DNA reads as TGTGCCAGCAGCGTAGAGGGGATGACAGGTTCCTACAATGAGCAGTTCTTC. Translation gives CASSVEGMTGSYNEQFF.

This clone was seen a handful of times. In DNA form, the CDR3 reads TGTGCCAGCAGCCAAATGGGGGCCGGTAGTCAGCCCCAGCATTTT. Translation: CASSQMGAGSQPQHF. This chain links TRBV5-6 with TRBJ1-5; D is perhaps TRBD1 (6 bases). The CDR3 loop spans 15 amino acids. V shed 4 bases and J shed 6 bases, with 17 bases lying between them. CDR1 and CDR2 (germline): SGHDT, YYEEEE.

V usage is TRBV28 and J usage is TRBJ2-6; 7 bases are shared with TRBD1. Germline V lookup: CDR1 MDHEN, CDR2 SYDVKM. J lost 0 bases, V lost 7 bases, and 3 bases had no gene match. The CDR3 loop spans 15 amino acids. CDR3 residues: CASKGGHSGANVLTF. In DNA form, the CDR3 reads TGTGCCAGCAAAGGGGGCCACTCTGGGGCCAACGTCCTGACTTTC.

The CDR3 here is CASSVDDGRGTDTQYF. The CDR3 DNA reads as TGTGCCAGCAGCGTAGACGACGGGAGAGGGACAGATACGCAGTATTTT. This chain joins TRBV9 and TRBJ2-3, with D perhaps matching TRBD2 (6 bases). Germline V lookup: CDR1 SGDLS, CDR2 YYNGEE. This CDR3 is built from 16 residues. V was pared by 0 bases and J by 3 bases, with 14 bases between. Using reference TRBV9 and TRBJ2-3 for the parts outside the CDR3, the full variable domain is DSGVTQTPKHLITATGQRVTLRCSPRSGDLSVYWYQQSLDQGLQFLIQYYNGEERAKGNILERFSAQQFPDLHSELNLSSLELGDSALYFCASSVDDGRGTDTQYFGPGTRLTVL.

There are a few counts of this clone. CDR3 region: CASSVGNGRETQYF. The CDR3 DNA reads TGTGCCAGCAGCGTAGGGAACGGGAGAGAGACCCAGTACTTC. The chain employs TRBV9 and TRBJ2-5, with TRBD2 as a possible D gene (6 bases). This CDR3 spans 14 amino acids. Trimming cost V 0 bases and J 4 bases, with 10 bases left between them. Germline V gene data show CDR1 as SGDLS and CDR2 as YYNGEE.

This clone was detected a few times. The CDR3 loop is CASSLRGGAFYGYTF. The CDR3 bases are TGTGCCAGCAGTTTAAGAGGGGGCGCTTTTTATGGCTACACCTTC. The chain uses TRBV27 and TRBJ1-2; 7 nucleotides agree with TRBD1. The V segment lost 2 bases and the J segment 5 bases; nucleotides outside the gene matches: 8. In germline, CDR1 is MNHEY, CDR2 SMNVEV (reference sequence). This CDR3 has 15 amino acids.

This clone was observed a few times. The V call is TRBV29-1, the J call TRBJ2-7, with TRBD1 matching over 8 bases. CDR1 is SQVTM, CDR2 ANQGSEA, per germline. J was trimmed by 4 bases and V by 6 bases; bases with no gene match: 20. The CDR3 extends over 17 amino acids. CDR3 sequence (DNA): TGCAGCGTGGCGGGTCGGGGGACAGGTCTAATTATGTACGAGCAGTACTTC. Translated: CSVAGRGTGLIMYEQYF.

In its sample, this clone was seen a few times. The chain uses TRBV5-5 and TRBJ1-4; a weak D match, TRBD1 (6 bases). The CDR3 covers 16 residues. Trimming shortened V by 4 bases and J by 2 bases, and 15 bases separated the two germline ends. CDR1 SGHKS and CDR2 YYEKEE come from the germline V gene (reference sequence). CDR3 sequence (DNA): TGTGCCAGCAGCCTGGAACAGGGCTGGACTAATGAAAAACTGTTTTTT. This codes for CASSLEQGWTNEKLFF.

The chain employs TRBV9 and TRBJ2-2, with 9 nucleotides matching TRBD1. Germline V gives CDR1 SGDLS, CDR2 YYNGEE. The CDR3 runs to 15 residues. Trimming cost V 4 bases and J 4 bases; bases outside gene matches: 5. The CDR3 DNA follows: TGTGCCAGCAGCCGGACAGGGGAGGTCACCGGGGAGCTGTTTTTT. This encodes CASSRTGEVTGELFF.

V is TRBV28 and J is TRBJ1-1; TRBD1 agrees at 10 bases. CDR3 length: 15 amino acids. The germline CDR1 and CDR2 sequences are MDHEN and SYDVKM. Germline trimming cut 5 bases from V and 10 bases from J; bases unmatched to any gene: 13. The CDR3 coding sequence is TGTGCCAGCAGTCCTATCGGGACAGGGGCAGGAGGAGCTTTCTTT. Translating it yields CASSPIGTGAGGAFF.